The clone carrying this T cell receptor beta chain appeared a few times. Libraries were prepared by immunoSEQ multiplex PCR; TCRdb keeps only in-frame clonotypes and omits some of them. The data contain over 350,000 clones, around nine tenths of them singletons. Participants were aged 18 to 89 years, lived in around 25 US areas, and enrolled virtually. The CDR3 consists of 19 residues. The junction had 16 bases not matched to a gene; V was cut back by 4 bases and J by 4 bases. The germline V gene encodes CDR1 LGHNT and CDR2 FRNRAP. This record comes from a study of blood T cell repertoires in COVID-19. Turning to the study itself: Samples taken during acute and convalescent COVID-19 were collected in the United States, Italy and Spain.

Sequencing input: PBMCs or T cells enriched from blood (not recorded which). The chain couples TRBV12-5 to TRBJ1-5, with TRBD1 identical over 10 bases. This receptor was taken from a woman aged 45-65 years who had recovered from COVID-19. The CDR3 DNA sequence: TGTGCTAGTGGTTCCGGGCCGGGACAGGGGACATCGGGTAATCAGCCCCAGCATTTT. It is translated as CASGSGPGQGTSGNQPQHF.